This T cell receptor (beta chain) appears in the sequencing data of a study of T cell changes during pregnancy in multiple sclerosis. V was cut by 2 bases and J by 7 bases, with 9 bases left in between. Germline loops: CDR1 SGDLS, CDR2 YYNGEE. This CDR3 is built from 13 residues. TCRdb's copy holds only in-frame clones and misses some; the assay was immunoSEQ multiplex PCR. The sample consists of 85,000 to 100,000 clones, around 92% of them appearing once. The specimen was peripheral blood, collected in the first trimester of pregnancy. This clonotype originated in a female donor with multiple sclerosis, enrolled in a pregnancy study. The chain uses TRBV9 and TRBJ2-2; tentatively, D is TRBD2 (5 bases). Here the CDR3 DNA reads TGTGCCAGCAGCGTGGAGGTTCGCGGGGAGCTGTTTTTT. Protein product: CASSVEVRGELFF. Based on the CDR3 plus reference TRBV9 and TRBJ2-2, the full variable domain is DSGVTQTPKHLITATGQRVTLRCSPRSGDLSVYWYQQSLDQGLQFLIQYYNGEERAKGNILERFSAQQFPDLHSELNLSSLELGDSALYFCASSVEVRGELFFGEGSRLTVL.